The sequence of this T cell receptor (beta chain) was determined in a study of blood T cell repertoires in COVID-19. Here immunoSEQ multiplex PCR was the method, and the copy in TCRdb shows in-frame clones only, minus some. Of roughly 270,000 clones listed, 85% are singletons. Those enrolled, adults aged about 18 to 89 years, came from around 24 US areas. Which cohort a participant joined came from the clinical history participants gave. Two negative PCRs, clearance, or symptom resolution were required of recovered Cohort 3 donors. The receptor's source is a woman aged 45-60 years who had recovered from COVID-19. The source material was PBMCs or T cells enriched from blood (not recorded which).

The CDR3 region is CASSVNRGTGSPLHF. The CDR3 bases are TGTGCCAGCAGCGTAAATAGGGGGACAGGTTCACCCCTCCACTTT. The V call is TRBV9, the J call TRBJ1-6; 8 bases fit TRBD1. Per the germline V gene, CDR1 is SGDLS and CDR2 is YYNGEE. The CDR3 has 15 amino acids. The V and J ends lost 1 base and 9 bases, in that order; junction bases with no gene match: 6. Combining the CDR3 with reference TRBV9 and TRBJ1-6 gives the whole variable domain DSGVTQTPKHLITATGQRVTLRCSPRSGDLSVYWYQQSLDQGLQFLIQYYNGEERAKGNILERFSAQQFPDLHSELNLSSLELGDSALYFCASSVNRGTGSPLHFGNGTRLTVT.